The 28 T cell receptor beta chains in this list originate from one sample, sequenced in a study of early stage breast cancer tumors. TCRdb keeps only in-frame clones here, not all; method: immunoSEQ multiplex PCR. The table shows around 40,000 clones, with approximately 78% occurring only once. The sequencing input was blood. The receptors originated from a person in their fifties with breast cancer.

The rearrangement joins TRBV27 to TRBJ2-5; possibly TRBD1 for D (5 bases). The CDR3 length is 14 residues. Germline V lookup: CDR1 MNHEY, CDR2 SMNVEV (reference sequence). Trimming stripped 4 bases from V and 7 bases from J, with 16 bases between. The CDR3 sequence is CASSSQDTWGTQYF. DNA of the CDR3: TGTGCCAGCAGTTCCCAGGACACATGGGGGACCCAGTACTTC.

This clone has only a few counts. The rearrangement links TRBV14 to TRBJ2-3; 8 bases align to TRBD1. Per germline, CDR1 SGHDN and CDR2 FVKESK. Losses at the gene ends were 4 bases for V and 8 bases for J; bases not matched to a gene: 11. The length of the CDR3 is 15 residues. This CDR3 is CASSRQLQGQATQYF. The CDR3 DNA is TGTGCCAGCAGCCGACAACTACAGGGACAGGCTACGCAGTATTTT.

The chain combines TRBV4-3 with TRBJ2-5; D might be TRBD2 (7 bases). The CDR3 extends over 18 amino acids. V lost 0 bases and J lost 2, with 19 bases in between. CDR1 LGHNA and CDR2 YSLEER come from the germline V gene. DNA of the CDR3: TGCGCCAGCAGCCAAGATTGGGGCGGGGGCACCTATCAAGAGACCCAGTACTTC. It specifies CASSQDWGGGTYQETQYF.

This clone was seen more than once but under ten times. The chain employs TRBV6-5 and TRBJ1-1, with 8 bases aligning to TRBD1. The CDR3 runs 15 residues. Per the germline V gene, CDR1 is MNHEY and CDR2 is SVGAGI. V shed 7 bases and J 5 bases; nucleotides not matched to a gene: 12. DNA for the CDR3: TGTGCCAGCACCAGATCCGGACAGGGAAGGACTGAAGCTTTCTTT. Residues: CASTRSGQGRTEAFF.

The chain employs TRBV5-6 and TRBJ2-2, with TRBD1 identical over 9 bases. This CDR3 contains 16 residues. Per germline, CDR1 SGHDT and CDR2 YYEEEE. The ends lost 2 bases at V and 2 bases at J; junction bases unmatched: 4. In DNA form, the CDR3 reads TGTGCCAGCAGCTTAACAGGGGGCCCCAACACCGGGGAGCTGTTTTTT. Encoded protein: CASSLTGGPNTGELFF.

V and J are TRBV13 and TRBJ2-3; 9 nucleotides align to TRBD2. J lost 0 bases, V lost 7 bases, and 14 bases had no gene match. Per germline, CDR1 PRHDT and CDR2 FYEKMQ (reference sequence). The CDR3 has 18 residues. Written as DNA, the CDR3 is TGTGCCAGCACCCACCAGCGGCTAGCGGGGCTTAGCACAGATACGCAGTATTTT. Residues: CASTHQRLAGLSTDTQYF.

This clone was detected a few times. The chain links TRBV12-5 to TRBJ1-5, with 10 nucleotides matching TRBD1. Germline CDR1 and CDR2: LGHNT and FRNRAP. Unmatched junction bases numbered 6, after V lost 4 bases and J lost 6 bases. CDR3 size: 15 residues. The CDR3 DNA is TGTGCTAGTGGTTCCATAGGGGACAGGGGTCAGCCCCAGCATTTT. Translating it yields CASGSIGDRGQPQHF. Full variable domain (missing parts from reference TRBV12-5 and TRBJ1-5): DARVTQTPRHKVTEMGQEVTMRCQPILGHNTVFWYRQTMMQGLELLAYFRNRAPLDDSGMPKDRFSAEMPDATLATLKIQPSEPRDSAVYFCASGSIGDRGQPQHFGDGTRLSIL.

There are a few counts of this clone. The chain employs TRBV7-7 and TRBJ2-7, with 9 bases aligning to TRBD2. CDR1 SSHAT and CDR2 FNYEAQ come from the germline V gene (reference sequence). The CDR3 has 14 amino acids. CDR3 loop: CATAGLAYTYEQYF. The CDR3 nucleotides read TGTGCTACCGCCGGACTAGCGTATACCTACGAGCAGTACTTC.

By its share, this clone is medium-sized (0.01 to 0.1%). This sequence joins TRBV4-3 and TRBJ1-2; D possibly corresponds to TRBD1 (5 bases). The V end lost 3 bases, the J end lost 4 bases, and 9 bases lay between the germline ends. The CDR3 is made up of 13 amino acids. Germline V gene lookup returns CDR1 LGHNA and CDR2 YSLEER. CDR3 in DNA: TGCGCCAGCAGCCAGGGGGGTAGCTATGGCTACACCTTC. It is translated as CASSQGGSYGYTF.

The chain is built from TRBV5-1 and TRBJ2-2; D might be TRBD1 (5 bases). The V end lost 0 bases, the J end lost 0 bases, and 6 bases lay between the germline ends. Germline V lookup: CDR1 SGHRS, CDR2 YFSETQ. The CDR3 has 15 residues. CDR3: CASSLGQSNTGELFF. The CDR3 nucleotides are TGCGCCAGCAGCTTGGGACAGTCGAACACCGGGGAGCTGTTTTTT.

The CDR3 coding sequence is TGTGCCATCAGTGAGTCCGGACAGGGGGCCAATCAGCCCCAGCATTTT. Protein: CAISESGQGANQPQHF. The chain combines TRBV10-3 with TRBJ1-5, with 11 bases aligning to TRBD1. Germline assignment: CDR1 ENHRY and CDR2 SYGVKD. The CDR3 is made up of 16 amino acids. V dropped 0 bases and J dropped 3; count of bases not matched to a gene: 1.

This clone has a handful of counts. The chain has TRBV19 and TRBJ1-2; the D gene is possibly TRBD1 (6 bases). Germline CDR1 is LNHDA and CDR2 is SQIVND (reference sequence). Trimming removed 5 bases from V and 0 bases from J, with 10 bases in between. The CDR3 spans 14 residues. The CDR3 DNA reads TGTGCCAGTAGTGGGACAACGACTAACTATGGCTACACCTTC. Protein product: CASSGTTTNYGYTF.

This rearrangement joins TRBV6-5 to TRBJ1-2; D uncertain. Per the germline V gene, CDR1 is MNHEY and CDR2 is SVGAGI. V lost 7 bases and J 4 bases, leaving 13 bases between the germline ends. The CDR3 has 13 residues. As DNA, the CDR3 is TGTGCCAGCACCCTATCGGTCCTCTATGGCTACACCTTC. Its translation is CASTLSVLYGYTF.

The chain employs TRBV7-8 and TRBJ2-3; possibly TRBD2 for D (6 bases). Germline V gene sequence: CDR1 SGHVS, CDR2 FQNEAQ. V was cut by 10 bases and J by 6 bases, with 20 bases left in between. This CDR3 comprises 14 residues. For the CDR3, the DNA is TGTGCCACCACGGTGGGGAGTGGGAGGGATACGCAGTATTTT. The encoded protein is CATTVGSGRDTQYF.

This chain uses TRBV18 with TRBJ2-5, with TRBD2 as a possible D gene (6 bases). Per the germline V gene, CDR1 is KGHSH and CDR2 is LQKENI. The CDR3 is 15 residues long. Trimming took off 3 bases at V and 2 bases at J, with 13 bases between the two ends. The CDR3 reads CASSPEGGTQETQYF. The DNA of the CDR3 is TGTGCCAGCTCACCGGAGGGAGGAACTCAAGAGACCCAGTACTTC.

The chain links TRBV27 to TRBJ2-6; weak D call: TRBD2 (7 bases). Germline CDR1 and CDR2: MNHEY and SMNVEV (reference sequence). The CDR3 is 18 residues long. The V end was cut by 0 bases, the J end by 2 bases, with 14 bases between. The CDR3 sequence is CASSLSRGGHTGANVLTF. CDR3 in DNA: TGTGCCAGCAGTTTATCTAGGGGGGGCCACACTGGGGCCAACGTCCTGACTTTC.

J is TRBJ2-5 and V is TRBV9; TRBD2 matches at 11 bases. V was clipped by 3 bases and J by 4 bases; unmatched bases: 8. CDR3 length: 16 residues. CDR1 is SGDLS and CDR2 is YYNGEE in the germline V gene. The CDR3 spells CASSERGSGGGETQYF. The DNA of the CDR3 is TGTGCCAGCAGCGAGAGGGGTAGCGGGGGGGGAGAGACCCAGTACTTC.

The J gene is TRBJ1-2, the V gene TRBV4-3; 8 bases line up with TRBD1. The CDR3 is 16 amino acids. With 0 bases clipped from V and 7 bases from J, the junction kept 10 bases outside the gene matches. Germline CDR1 and CDR2: LGHNA and YSLEER. CDR3 amino acids: CASSQDLLGQGGGYTF. DNA for the CDR3: TGCGCCAGCAGCCAAGATCTCCTCGGACAGGGTGGTGGCTACACCTTC.

The rearrangement joins TRBV4-1 to TRBJ2-2, with TRBD1 as a possible D gene (6 bases). This CDR3 comprises 14 residues. Germline-derived CDR1 and CDR2 are MGHRA and YSYEKL. V was pared by 0 bases and J by 6 bases, with 8 bases between. The CDR3 reads CASSQDQGPGELFF. The CDR3 DNA is TGCGCCAGCAGCCAAGATCAGGGGCCCGGGGAGCTGTTTTTT.

The chain recombines TRBV5-1 with TRBJ1-1, with a possible D match to TRBD1 (5 bases). V was trimmed by 1 base and J by 1 base, leaving 8 bases between them. The CDR3 contains 14 residues. Germline values: CDR1 SGHRS, CDR2 YFSETQ. Here the CDR3 reads CASSLSGSNTEAFF. CDR3 nucleotide sequence: TGCGCCAGCAGCTTGTCAGGGTCGAACACTGAAGCTTTCTTT. The full variable domain, in which reference TRBV5-1 and TRBJ1-1 provide the parts outside the CDR3, is KAGVTQTPRYLIKTRGQQVTLSCSPISGHRSVSWYQQTPGQGLQFLFEYFSETQRNKGNFPGRFSGRQFSNSRSEMNVSTLELGDSALYLCASSLSGSNTEAFFGQGTRLTVV.

The rearrangement uses TRBV27 and TRBJ1-1; TRBD1 might be the D (5 bases). Germline V gives CDR1 MNHEY, CDR2 SMNVEV (reference sequence). Trimming cost V 2 bases and J 2 bases, with 12 bases left between them. The CDR3 totals 15 residues. For the CDR3, the DNA is TGTGCCAGCAGTTTAAGGCAAGGGACTAACACTGAAGCTTTCTTT. Protein sequence: CASSLRQGTNTEAFF.

The CDR3 protein is CAWRYPGGYGYGYTF. DNA for the CDR3: TGTGCCTGGAGATACCCGGGGGGGTACGGCTATGGCTACACCTTC. The V and J genes are TRBV30 and TRBJ1-2, with a possible D match to TRBD1 (5 bases). Germline CDR1 reads GTSNPN; CDR2 reads SVGIG (reference sequence). This CDR3 has 15 amino acids. Trimming left V 3 bases short and J 4 bases short, with 18 bases between.

The V and J genes are TRBV29-1 and TRBJ2-1, with 9 positions matching TRBD2. The CDR3 has 15 amino acids. The germline V gene has CDR1 SQVTM and CDR2 ANQGSEA. Trimming cost V 1 base and J 4 bases; bases outside gene matches: 5. CDR3 protein: CSVEAKRGVYNEQFF. The CDR3 DNA reads TGCAGCGTTGAAGCAAAGCGGGGGGTTTACAATGAGCAGTTCTTC.

A note on this clone: Mismatch with germline at one junction end may stem from a read error. The J gene is TRBJ2-5, the V gene TRBV7-7; 15 bases align to TRBD2. Per the germline V gene, CDR1 is SSHAT and CDR2 is FNYEAQ (reference sequence). The CDR3 loop spans 17 amino acids. The CDR3 sequence: CASSLLGLAGGQETQYF. The CDR3 nucleotides are TGTGCTAGCAGCCTCCTCGGACTAGCGGGAGGGCAAGAGACCCAGTACTTC.

The chain uses TRBV7-9 and TRBJ1-1, with a possible D match to TRBD1 (5 bases). Trimming cost V 8 bases and J 1 base, with 20 bases left between them. Germline V lookup: CDR1 SEHNR, CDR2 FQNEAQ (reference sequence). The CDR3 has 16 amino acids. The CDR3 DNA reads TGTGCCAGCGTCGGGGGGACTAGGGGACCGAACACTGAAGCTTTCTTT. This encodes CASVGGTRGPNTEAFF. Variable domain in full (rest from reference TRBV7-9 and TRBJ1-1): DTGVSQNPRHKITKRGQNVTFRCDPISEHNRLYWYRQTLGQGPEFLTYFQNEAQLEKSRLLSDRFSAERPKGSFSTLEIQRTEQGDSAMYLCASVGGTRGPNTEAFFGQGTRLTVV.

V is TRBV4-3 and J is TRBJ1-1; 7 bases line up with TRBD1. Trimming cost V 1 base and J 2 bases; bases outside gene matches: 4. Germline V CDR1 and CDR2: LGHNA, YSLEER. The CDR3 extends over 15 amino acids. The CDR3, as DNA: TGCGCCAGCAGCCAAGGGACAGGACCTAACACTGAAGCTTTCTTT. Translating it yields CASSQGTGPNTEAFF.

This clone appeared a few times. J is TRBJ1-5 and V is TRBV2, with TRBD1 matching over 8 bases. After removal of 3 bases from V and 6 bases from J, the junction contained 10 bases not matched to a gene. This CDR3 is 16 amino acids long. CDR1 and CDR2 (germline): SNHLY, FYNNEI. CDR3 in DNA: TGTGCCAGCAGTGAGTGGGGAGACAGGGGAGGTCAGCCCCAGCATTTT. Protein product: CASSEWGDRGGQPQHF. Looking up the rest from reference TRBV2 and TRBJ1-5 gives the full variable domain: EPEVTQTPSHQVTQMGQEVILRCVPISNHLYFYWYRQILGQKVEFLVSFYNNEISEKSEIFDDQFSVERPDGSNFTLKIRSTKLEDSAMYFCASSEWGDRGGQPQHFGDGTRLSIL.

V is TRBV5-1 and J is TRBJ2-5, with D maybe TRBD1 (5 bases). V lost 4 bases and J 2 bases, leaving 18 bases between the germline ends. From germline, CDR1 is SGHRS and CDR2 YFSETQ. The CDR3 has 16 residues. DNA of the CDR3: TGCGCCAGCAGCGACCAAGGGGCATTACTTCAAGAGACCCAGTACTTC. Translated, it gives CASSDQGALLQETQYF.